Included here is one T cell receptor (beta chain) sequence, with context. The identical CDR3 is also encoded by other nucleotide sequences in the sample. Produced via immunoSEQ multiplex PCR; TCRdb's table is partial and in-frame only. The sample has more than 75,000 clones; 80% to 90% are singletons. This sample was taken from a study of T cell responses to AZD1222 COVID-19 vaccine. Study details: Analyses pooled second doses at about 4 or about 12 weeks.

This CDR3 has 12 residues. Germline CDR1 reads SGHDT; CDR2 reads YYEEEE. Trimming stripped 1 base from V and 7 bases from J, with 9 bases between. This sequence originates from an adult in good health. V gene TRBV5-6 combines with J gene TRBJ2-7; the D gene is possibly TRBD1 (5 bases). Source: peripheral blood, taken on day 0 of AZD1222 vaccination. The CDR3 loop is CASSLQGREQYF. CDR3 bases: TGTGCCAGCAGCTTGCAGGGCCGGGAGCAGTACTTC.